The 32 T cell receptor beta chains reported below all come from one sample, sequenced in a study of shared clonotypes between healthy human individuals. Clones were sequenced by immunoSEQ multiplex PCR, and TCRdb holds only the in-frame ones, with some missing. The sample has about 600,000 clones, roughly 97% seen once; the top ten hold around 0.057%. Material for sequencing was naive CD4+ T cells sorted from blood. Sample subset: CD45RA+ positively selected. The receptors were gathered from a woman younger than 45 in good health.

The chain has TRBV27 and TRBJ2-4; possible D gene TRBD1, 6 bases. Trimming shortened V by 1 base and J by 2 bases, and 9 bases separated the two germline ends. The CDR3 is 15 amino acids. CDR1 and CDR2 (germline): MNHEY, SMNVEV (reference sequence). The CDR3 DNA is TGTGCCAGCAGTTTATATGGGGGCCCCAAAAACATTCAGTACTTC. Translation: CASSLYGGPKNIQYF.

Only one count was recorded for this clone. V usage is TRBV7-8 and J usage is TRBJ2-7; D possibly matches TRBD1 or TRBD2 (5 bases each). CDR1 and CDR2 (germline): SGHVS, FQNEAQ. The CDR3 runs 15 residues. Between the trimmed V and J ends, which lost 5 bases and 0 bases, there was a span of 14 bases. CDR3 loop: CASSRPLGASYEQYF. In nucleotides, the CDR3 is TGTGCCAGCAGCCGACCTCTCGGGGCCTCCTACGAGCAGTACTTC.

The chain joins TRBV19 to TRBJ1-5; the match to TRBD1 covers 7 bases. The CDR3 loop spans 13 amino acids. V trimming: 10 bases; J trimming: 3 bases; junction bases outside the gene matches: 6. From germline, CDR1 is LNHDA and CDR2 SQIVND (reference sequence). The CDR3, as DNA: TGTGCCACTACCGACAGGGTCAATCAGCCCCAGCATTTT. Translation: CATTDRVNQPQHF.

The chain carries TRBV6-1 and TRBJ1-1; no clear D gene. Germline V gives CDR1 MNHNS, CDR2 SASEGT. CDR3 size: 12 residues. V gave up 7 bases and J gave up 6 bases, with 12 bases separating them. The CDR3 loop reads CASTRREAEAFF. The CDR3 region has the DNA TGTGCCAGCACTAGAAGGGAAGCTGAAGCTTTCTTT.

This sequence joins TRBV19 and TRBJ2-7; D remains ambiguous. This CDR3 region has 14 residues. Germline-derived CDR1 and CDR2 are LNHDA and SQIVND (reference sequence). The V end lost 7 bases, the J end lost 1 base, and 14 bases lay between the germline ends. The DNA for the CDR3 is TGTGCCAGTACCCCCCAAAGTGATTCCTACGAGCAGTACTTC. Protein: CASTPQSDSYEQYF.

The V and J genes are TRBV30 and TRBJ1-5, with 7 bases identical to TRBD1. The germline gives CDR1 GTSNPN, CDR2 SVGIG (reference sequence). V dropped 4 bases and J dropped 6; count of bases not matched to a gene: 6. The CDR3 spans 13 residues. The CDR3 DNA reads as TGTGCCTGGACCACCCAGGGGGGTCAGCCCCAGCATTTT. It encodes CAWTTQGGQPQHF.

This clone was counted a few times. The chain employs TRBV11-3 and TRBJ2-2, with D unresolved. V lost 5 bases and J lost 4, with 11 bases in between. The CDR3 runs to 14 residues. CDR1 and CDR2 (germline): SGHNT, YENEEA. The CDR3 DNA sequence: TGTGCCAGCAGCCTCGACTTCGGCACCGGGGAGCTGTTTTTT. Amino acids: CASSLDFGTGELFF. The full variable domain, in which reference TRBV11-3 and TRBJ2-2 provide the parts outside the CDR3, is EAGVVQSPRYKIIEKKQPVAFWCNPISGHNTLYWYLQNLGQGPELLIRYENEEAVDDSQLPKDRFSAERLKGVDSTLKIQPAELGDSAVYLCASSLDFGTGELFFGEGSRLTVL.

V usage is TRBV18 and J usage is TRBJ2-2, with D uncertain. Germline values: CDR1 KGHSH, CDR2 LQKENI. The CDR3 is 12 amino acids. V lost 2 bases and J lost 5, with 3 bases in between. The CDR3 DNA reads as TGTGCCAGCTCACCAGAGACCGGGGAGCTGTTTTTT. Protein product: CASSPETGELFF.

In DNA, the CDR3 is TGTGCCATCTCGATGGGAGGGAGAGAAGAGACCCAGTACTTC. It yields the protein CAISMGGREETQYF. The V gene is TRBV10-3, the J gene TRBJ2-5; 7 positions match TRBD2. Germline CDR1 reads ENHRY; CDR2 reads SYGVKD. Trimming at V came to 8 bases and at J to 3 bases, leaving 9 bases not matched to a gene. This CDR3 has 14 residues.

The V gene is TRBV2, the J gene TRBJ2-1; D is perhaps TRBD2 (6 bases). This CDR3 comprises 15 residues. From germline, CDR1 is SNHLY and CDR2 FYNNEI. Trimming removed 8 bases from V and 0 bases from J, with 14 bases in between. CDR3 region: CASRVHGSSYNEQFF. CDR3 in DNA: TGTGCCAGCCGGGTGCACGGGAGCTCCTACAATGAGCAGTTCTTC.

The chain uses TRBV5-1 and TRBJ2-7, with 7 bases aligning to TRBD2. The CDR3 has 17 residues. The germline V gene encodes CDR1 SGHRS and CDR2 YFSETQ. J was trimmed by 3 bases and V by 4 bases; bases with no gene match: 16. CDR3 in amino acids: CASSTASGAAGDYEQYF. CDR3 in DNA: TGCGCCAGCAGCACCGCGAGCGGGGCTGCGGGGGACTACGAGCAGTACTTC.

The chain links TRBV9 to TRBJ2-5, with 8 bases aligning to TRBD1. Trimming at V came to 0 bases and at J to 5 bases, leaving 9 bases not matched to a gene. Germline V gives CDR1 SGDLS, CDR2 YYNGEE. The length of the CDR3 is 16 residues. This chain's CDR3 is CASSVAGANRGETQYF. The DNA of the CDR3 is TGTGCCAGCAGCGTAGCGGGGGCCAACAGGGGGGAGACCCAGTACTTC.

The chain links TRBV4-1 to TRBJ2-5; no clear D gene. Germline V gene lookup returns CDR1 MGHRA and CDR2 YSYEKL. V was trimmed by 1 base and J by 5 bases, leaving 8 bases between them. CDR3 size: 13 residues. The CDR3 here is CASSQARSETQYF. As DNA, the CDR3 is TGCGCCAGCAGCCAAGCTAGGTCCGAGACCCAGTACTTC.

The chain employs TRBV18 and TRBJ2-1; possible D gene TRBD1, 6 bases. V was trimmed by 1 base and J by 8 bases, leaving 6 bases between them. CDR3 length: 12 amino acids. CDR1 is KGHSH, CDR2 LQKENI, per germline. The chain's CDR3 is CASSPQGDEQFF. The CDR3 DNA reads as TGTGCCAGCTCACCACAGGGGGATGAGCAGTTCTTC.

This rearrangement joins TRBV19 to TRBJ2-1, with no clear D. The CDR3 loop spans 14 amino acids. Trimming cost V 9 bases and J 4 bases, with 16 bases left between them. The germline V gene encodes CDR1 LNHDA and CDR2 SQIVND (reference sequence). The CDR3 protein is CASLPGARYNEQFF. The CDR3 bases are TGTGCCAGCCTCCCTGGAGCGAGATACAATGAGCAGTTCTTC.

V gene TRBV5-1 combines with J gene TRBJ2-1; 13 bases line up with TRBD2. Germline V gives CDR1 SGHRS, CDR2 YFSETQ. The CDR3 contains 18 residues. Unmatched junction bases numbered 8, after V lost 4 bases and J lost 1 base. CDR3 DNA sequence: TGCGCCAGCAGCGTTGGACTAGCGGGAGTGTCGTCCTACAATGAGCAGTTCTTC. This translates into CASSVGLAGVSSYNEQFF.

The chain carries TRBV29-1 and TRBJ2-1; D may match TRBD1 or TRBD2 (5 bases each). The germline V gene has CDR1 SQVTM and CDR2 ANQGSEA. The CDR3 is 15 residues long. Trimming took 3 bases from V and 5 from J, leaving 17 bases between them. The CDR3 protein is CSVDFRTGPNNEQFF. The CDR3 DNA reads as TGCAGCGTTGACTTCCGGACGGGGCCAAACAATGAGCAGTTCTTC.

CDR3 nucleotide sequence: TGTGCCAGCAGCGCGCCGGGACTAGCGGGGTCGAATGAGCAGTTCTTC. Amino acids: CASSAPGLAGSNEQFF. V gene TRBV9 combines with J gene TRBJ2-1; TRBD2 aligns across 13 bases. Per the germline V gene, CDR1 is SGDLS and CDR2 is YYNGEE. The CDR3 runs 16 residues. Trimming cost V 3 bases and J 7 bases; bases outside gene matches: 7.

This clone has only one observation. CDR3 nucleotide sequence: TGTGCCAGCAGCGGTATCGGGACGGGGAAAGAAAAACTGTTTTTT. It specifies CASSGIGTGKEKLFF. The chain recombines TRBV9 with TRBJ1-4; TRBD1 might be the D (5 bases). V lost 3 bases and J lost 8, with 17 bases in between. This CDR3 is 15 amino acids long. CDR1 and CDR2 (germline): SGDLS, YYNGEE.

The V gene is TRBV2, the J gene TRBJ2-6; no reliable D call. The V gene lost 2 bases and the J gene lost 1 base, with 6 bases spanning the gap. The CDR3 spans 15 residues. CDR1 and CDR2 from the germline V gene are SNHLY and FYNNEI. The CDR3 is CASSEWLSGANVLTF. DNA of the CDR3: TGTGCCAGCAGTGAATGGCTTTCTGGGGCCAACGTCCTGACTTTC.

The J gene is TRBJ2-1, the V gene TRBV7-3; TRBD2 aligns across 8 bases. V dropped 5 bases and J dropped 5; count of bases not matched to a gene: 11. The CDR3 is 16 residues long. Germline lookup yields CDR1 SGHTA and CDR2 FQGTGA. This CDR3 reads CASSPDGQRENNEQFF. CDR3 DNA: TGTGCCAGCAGCCCCGACGGCCAGCGGGAGAACAATGAGCAGTTCTTC.

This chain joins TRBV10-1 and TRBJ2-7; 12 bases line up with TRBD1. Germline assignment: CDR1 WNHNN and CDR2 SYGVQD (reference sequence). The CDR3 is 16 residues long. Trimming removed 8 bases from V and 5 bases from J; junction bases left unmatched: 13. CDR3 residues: CASPVITGTGGNEQYF. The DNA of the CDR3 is TGCGCCAGCCCCGTAATAACCGGGACAGGGGGCAACGAGCAGTACTTC.

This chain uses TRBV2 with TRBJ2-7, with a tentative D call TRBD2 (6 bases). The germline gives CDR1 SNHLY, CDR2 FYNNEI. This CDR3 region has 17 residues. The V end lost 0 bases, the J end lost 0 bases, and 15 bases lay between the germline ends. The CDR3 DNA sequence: TGTGCCAGCAGTGAAGCAGGGGCAAGGCGGGACTCCTACGAGCAGTACTTC. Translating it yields CASSEAGARRDSYEQYF.

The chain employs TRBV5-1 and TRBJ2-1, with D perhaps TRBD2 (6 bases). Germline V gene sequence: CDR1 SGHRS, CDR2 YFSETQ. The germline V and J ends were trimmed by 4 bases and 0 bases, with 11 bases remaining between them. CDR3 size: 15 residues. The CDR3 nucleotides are TGCGCCAGCAGCGCCCCCGGGAGCTCCTACAATGAGCAGTTCTTC. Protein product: CASSAPGSSYNEQFF.

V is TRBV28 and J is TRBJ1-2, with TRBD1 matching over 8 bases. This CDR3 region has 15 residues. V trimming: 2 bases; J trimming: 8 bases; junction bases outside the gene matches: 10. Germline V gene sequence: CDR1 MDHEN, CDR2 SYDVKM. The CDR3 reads CASSLSPGQEKGYTF. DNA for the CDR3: TGTGCCAGCAGTTTAAGCCCGGGACAGGAAAAGGGCTACACCTTC.

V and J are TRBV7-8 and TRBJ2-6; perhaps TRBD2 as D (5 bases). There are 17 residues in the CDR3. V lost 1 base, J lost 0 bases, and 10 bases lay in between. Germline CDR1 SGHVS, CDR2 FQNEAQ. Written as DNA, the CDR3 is TGTGCCAGCAGCTTAGGTCGAGGGAACTCTGGGGCCAACGTCCTGACTTTC. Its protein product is CASSLGRGNSGANVLTF. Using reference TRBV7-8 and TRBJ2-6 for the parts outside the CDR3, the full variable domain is GAGVSQSPRYKVAKRGQDVALRCDPISGHVSLFWYQQALGQGPEFLTYFQNEAQLDKSGLPSDRFFAERPEGSVSTLKIQRTQQEDSAVYLCASSLGRGNSGANVLTFGAGSRLTVL.

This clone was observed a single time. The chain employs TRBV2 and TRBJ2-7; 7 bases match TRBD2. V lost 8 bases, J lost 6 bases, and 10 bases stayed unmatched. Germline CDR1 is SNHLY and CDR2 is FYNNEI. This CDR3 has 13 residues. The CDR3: CASAGEQFSEQYF. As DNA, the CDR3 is TGTGCCAGCGCGGGAGAGCAGTTCTCCGAGCAGTACTTC.

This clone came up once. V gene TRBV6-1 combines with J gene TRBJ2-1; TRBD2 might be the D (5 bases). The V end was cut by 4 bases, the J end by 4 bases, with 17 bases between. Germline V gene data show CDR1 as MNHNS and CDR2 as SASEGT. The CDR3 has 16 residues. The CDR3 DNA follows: TGTGCCAGCAGTGGCCTCGATGGAGGCCTTTACAATGAGCAGTTCTTC. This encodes CASSGLDGGLYNEQFF.

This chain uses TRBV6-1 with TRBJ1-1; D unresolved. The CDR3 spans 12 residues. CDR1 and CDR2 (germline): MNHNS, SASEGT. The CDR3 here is CASTQWNTEAFF. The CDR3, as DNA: TGTGCGAGTACCCAGTGGAACACTGAAGCTTTCTTT.

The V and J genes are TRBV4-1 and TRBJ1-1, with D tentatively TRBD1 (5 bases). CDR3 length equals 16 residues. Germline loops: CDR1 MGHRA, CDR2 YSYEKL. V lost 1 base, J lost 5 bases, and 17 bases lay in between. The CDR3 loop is CASSQGLVGRVTEAFF. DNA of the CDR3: TGCGCCAGCAGCCAAGGGTTGGTCGGCAGGGTAACTGAAGCTTTCTTT.

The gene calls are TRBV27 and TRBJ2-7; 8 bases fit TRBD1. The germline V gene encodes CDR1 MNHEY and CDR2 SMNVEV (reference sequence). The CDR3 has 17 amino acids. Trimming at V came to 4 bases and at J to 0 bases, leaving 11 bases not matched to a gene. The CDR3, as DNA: TGTGCCAGCAGTTCAGGAAGGACAGGGTGGATCTCCTACGAGCAGTACTTC. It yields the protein CASSSGRTGWISYEQYF.

The CDR3, as DNA: TGCGCCAGCAGCCAAGCGATACTCCGGGACAGTGATAGCACAGATACGCAGTATTTT. This sequence encodes CASSQAILRDSDSTDTQYF. This chain links TRBV4-1 with TRBJ2-3; 7 positions agree with TRBD1. The germline V gene has CDR1 MGHRA and CDR2 YSYEKL. CDR3 length: 19 amino acids. V shed 1 base, J shed 0 bases, and the junction held 13 bases outside the gene matches.